This T cell receptor (beta chain) was sequenced in a study of cytomegalovirus exposure and HLA in healthy donors. Study-wide points: Across donors, presence/absence analyses took sequencing depth to be roughly uniform. The investigators catalogued 164 TCR beta chains as cytomegalovirus-associated.

This clone was recorded once. Its antigen is currently unknown. With 60 Vbeta and 13 Jbeta primers, the PCR was carried out. Sequenced by immunoSEQ multiplex PCR; TCRdb stores in-frame clones only, minus some. The profile shows about 140,000 clones, about four fifths of them singletons. Donors likely had unrecorded immune exposures despite being nominally healthy when sampled. There are 19 residues in the CDR3. CDR1 PRHDT and CDR2 FYEKMQ come from the germline V gene (reference sequence). Germline trimming cut 0 bases from V and 0 bases from J; bases unmatched to any gene: 5. Sample: PBMCs. The receptor was derived from a woman aged 40 to 49 in good health and CMV-seronegative. The rearrangement links TRBV13 to TRBJ2-2; 12 bases match TRBD2. For the CDR3, the DNA is TGTGCCAGCAGCTTAGGGTGGACTAGCGGGGCCCCGAACACCGGGGAGCTGTTTTTT. Translating gives CASSLGWTSGAPNTGELFF.